A single sample gave rise to the 4 T cell receptor beta chains below, sequenced in a study of HIV-infected patients and healthy controls. TCRdb called the 5' RACE reads again in MiXCR, with one record for every CDR3 protein. The profile shows tens of thousands of distinct CDR3 sequences, approximately 16% of them singletons. The source material was CD4+ T cells from blood. The receptors were gathered from a human donor in good health.

In its sample, this clonotype was seen a few times. The CDR3 DNA sequence: TGTGCCAGCACCTCACTCAAGAAATACACAGATACGCAGTATTTT. Encoded protein: CASTSLKKYTDTQYF. This chain connects TRBV28 to TRBJ2-3, with D unclear. Trimming cost V 7 bases and J 2 bases, with 16 bases left between them. Germline loops: CDR1 MDHEN, CDR2 SYDVKM. The CDR3 runs 15 residues.

This clonotype has at least ten counts. The rearrangement joins TRBV9 to TRBJ2-1; D call uncertain. Germline values: CDR1 SGDLS, CDR2 YYNGEE. The CDR3 consists of 15 residues. V lost 2 bases to trimming and J lost 0 bases, with 9 bases between them. CDR3 DNA sequence: TGTGCCAGCAGCGTGAGACTCGCCTCCTACAATGAGCAGTTCTTC. Encoded protein: CASSVRLASYNEQFF.

The chain has TRBV6-2 or TRBV6-3 and TRBJ2-7; TRBD1 aligns across 12 bases. Germline V gives CDR1 MNHEY, CDR2 SVGEGT. The CDR3 is 15 residues long. With V trimmed by 4 bases and J by 4 bases, 5 bases remained unmatched. The CDR3, as DNA: TGTGCCAGCAGTTTGCCGGGACAGGGGGCTTACGAGCAGTACTTC. Protein sequence: CASSLPGQGAYEQYF.

The rearrangement uses TRBV6-2 or TRBV6-3 and TRBJ1-5; D might be TRBD1 (5 bases). Germline V gives CDR1 MNHEY, CDR2 SVGEGT. The V end lost 5 bases, the J end lost 4 bases, and 18 bases lay between the germline ends. This CDR3 spans 16 amino acids. The CDR3 DNA is TGTGCCAGCAGTCCGGGACTGGGAGTGAGTAATCAGCCCCAGCATTTT. Translation: CASSPGLGVSNQPQHF.